What follows are 23 T cell receptor beta chains derived from one specimen sequenced in a study of CXCR3-negative and CXCR3-positive naive CD8 T cells. Study observations and caveats: Higher TRB CDR3 hydrophobicity marked CXCR3-positive naive cells relative to CXCR3-negative naive cells.

The antigens for these receptors are not known. TRB cDNA libraries were made by UMI-labeled 5' RACE. From its re-call of the 5' RACE reads, TCRdb lists each CDR3 protein once, without DNA. The sample's table shows some 150,000 distinct CDR3 sequences. Input material: naive CXCR3+ CD8+ T cells from blood. The subset was: CD45RO-CCR7+CD27+CD95- naive CD8+ T cells expressing CXCR3 (TNR3+). The receptors derive from a human donor in good health. Some clones in this sample may be carry-over from other donors' samples.

V and J are TRBV20-1 and TRBJ2-7; TCRdb picks TRBD1, but there is no DNA to check that call. The length of the CDR3 is 16 residues. Germline loops: CDR1 DFQATT, CDR2 SNEGSKA (reference sequence). The CDR3 is CSANGGGGVEMVEQYF.

The chain links TRBV7-9 to TRBJ1-2; no DNA is available, so the TRBD1 call from TCRdb remains unchecked. The CDR3 has 15 amino acids. Germline assignment: CDR1 SEHNR and CDR2 FQNEAQ (reference sequence). CDR3: CASSLIQAPNYGYTF.

The chain recombines TRBV29-1 with TRBJ1-1. This CDR3 contains 14 residues. Looked up from germline, CDR1 is SQVTM and CDR2 is ANQGSEA. The CDR3 is CSVNWEVLGTEAFF.

The genes are TRBV7-9 and TRBJ2-1. CDR3 length: 15 residues. The V gene's germline CDR1 is SEHNR and CDR2 FQNEAQ (reference sequence). CDR3 residues: CASSLVEPVNNEQFF.

The chain links TRBV19 to TRBJ2-4; absent DNA, TCRdb's TRBD2 call cannot be checked. The germline CDR1 and CDR2 sequences are LNHDA and SQIVND (reference sequence). The CDR3 spans 15 residues. CDR3 loop: CASSYGAGVLNIQYF.

The chain carries TRBV7-6 and TRBJ2-2; TCRdb gives TRBD2 as the D gene, but with no DNA this cannot be confirmed. The CDR3 covers 16 residues. CDR1 is SGHVS, CDR2 FNYEAQ, per germline. This CDR3 reads CASSFRAGTNTGELFF.

The chain joins TRBV7-2 to TRBJ1-2; TCRdb proposes TRBD1, but this gene call is untestable without DNA. Germline lookup yields CDR1 SGHTA and CDR2 FQGNSA. The CDR3 is made up of 14 amino acids. CDR3 sequence: CASSLPGAWYGYTF.

The genes are TRBV5-1 and TRBJ2-1; TCRdb proposes TRBD1, but this gene call is untestable without DNA. The CDR3 contains 18 residues. CDR1 is SGHRS and CDR2 is YFSETQ in the germline V gene. The CDR3 loop is CASSWPPGAGRNYNEQFF.

V and J are TRBV9 and TRBJ1-2; TCRdb reports TRBD1, a call that lacks DNA to check it against. Germline lookup yields CDR1 SGDLS and CDR2 YYNGEE. The CDR3 sequence is 13 residues long. CDR3 amino acids: CASGTADNYGYTF.

The rearrangement joins TRBV9 to TRBJ1-2; there is no DNA to check the TCRdb D call of TRBD1. CDR3 size: 15 residues. CDR1 is SGDLS, CDR2 YYNGEE, per germline. The CDR3 spells CASSVVPDSNYGYTF.

CDR3 sequence: CASGASLTVNPSYNEQFF. The rearrangement links TRBV12-5 to TRBJ2-1; TCRdb picks TRBD1, but there is no DNA to check that call. The CDR3 extends over 18 amino acids. CDR1 LGHNT and CDR2 FRNRAP come from the germline V gene.

This rearrangement joins TRBV5-1 to TRBJ2-7. Germline CDR1 and CDR2: SGHRS and YFSETQ. CDR3 size: 13 residues. CDR3 amino acids: CASSFSATYEQYF.

The CDR3 reads CASSQVGIGPNYGYTF. This sequence joins TRBV4-3 and TRBJ1-2; TCRdb names TRBD1, which stays unverified in the absence of DNA. Per the germline V gene, CDR1 is LGHNA and CDR2 is YSLEER. The CDR3 contains 16 residues.

This chain uses TRBV15 with TRBJ2-1. The length of the CDR3 is 15 residues. CDR1 and CDR2 (germline): LNHNV, YYDKDF (reference sequence). The CDR3 loop reads CATSREQSSYNEQFF.

The rearrangement joins TRBV28 to TRBJ2-7; TCRdb's assignment of TRBD1 cannot be checked, as there is no DNA. Germline assignment: CDR1 MDHEN and CDR2 SYDVKM. The CDR3 covers 14 residues. The CDR3 sequence is CASSISGTAYEQYF.

The chain links TRBV5-1 to TRBJ1-1; TCRdb calls TRBD1, which cannot be checked without DNA. There are 15 residues in the CDR3. CDR1 is SGHRS and CDR2 is YFSETQ in the germline V gene. The CDR3 loop is CASSRGQAGGTEAFF.

The chain uses TRBV27 and TRBJ2-1; with no DNA, the TCRdb D assignment of TRBD2 cannot be verified. The length of the CDR3 is 22 residues. Germline V gene sequence: CDR1 MNHEY, CDR2 SMNVEV (reference sequence). Here the CDR3 reads CASSLLGGYPLAGDPSYNEQFF.

This sequence joins TRBV24-1 and TRBJ1-1; TCRdb reports TRBD1, a call that lacks DNA to check it against. CDR3 length: 11 amino acids. CDR1 and CDR2 from the germline V gene are KGHDR and SFDVKD. CDR3 in amino acids: CATQGGTEAFF.

The J gene is TRBJ1-1, the V gene TRBV18. Germline CDR1 reads KGHSH; CDR2 reads LQKENI. The CDR3 loop spans 12 amino acids. CDR3 loop: CASSPGGSEAFF.

The rearrangement joins TRBV5-4 to TRBJ2-5; without DNA, the TCRdb call of TRBD2 cannot be checked. The germline V gene has CDR1 SGHNT and CDR2 YYREEE (reference sequence). The CDR3 spans 16 residues. CDR3 in amino acids: CASSFRGLARQETQYF.

The V and J genes are TRBV4-2 and TRBJ2-3; TCRdb indicates TRBD2, and absent DNA this call remains unverified. There are 15 residues in the CDR3. CDR1 and CDR2 (germline): LGHNA, YNFKEQ. This chain's CDR3 is CASSQEVAGPDTQYF.

The chain uses TRBV15 and TRBJ2-5; the D call of TRBD2 rests on TCRdb alone, since no DNA is present to check it. Germline V gene lookup returns CDR1 LNHNV and CDR2 YYDKDF (reference sequence). This CDR3 has 12 residues. The CDR3 here is CDTSALQETQYF.

The chain combines TRBV28 with TRBJ1-2. The CDR3 loop spans 14 amino acids. From germline, CDR1 is MDHEN and CDR2 SYDVKM. CDR3: CASSHLRPEDGYTF.